The T cell receptor beta chain described here comes from a study of regulatory T cells in long-lasting Graves disease. This clonotype was seen more than once but under ten times. The germline gene is not matched at one end of the junction; a read error may be the cause. Germline lookup yields CDR1 SSHAT and CDR2 FNYEAQ (reference sequence). The CDR3 covers 16 residues. Building of the TCR beta libraries involved iRepertoire HTBI primers and Arm-PCR of CDR3 regions. TCRdb called the multiplex PCR reads again in MiXCR, with one record for every CDR3 protein. The data hold 350,000 to 500,000 distinct CDR3 sequences, with less than 20% observed a single time. Time point specified: newly diagnosed GD, antithyroid drugs for less than 3 months. Preparation of the TCR library used RNA extracted from PBMCs. This sample also appeared in a second study, on T cells in Graves' hyperthyroidism and ophthalmopathy.

This specimen consisted of peripheral blood mononuclear cells (PBMCs), obtained at new diagnosis, from a patient treated with antithyroid drugs. The source is a woman aged 25 to 39 with Graves disease. V gene TRBV7-7 combines with J gene TRBJ2-5; the D gene could be TRBD1 or TRBD2 (6 bases each). DNA of the CDR3: TGTGCTAGCAGCTTTGGGGGCGGAGGGATTGAGGAGACCCAGTACTTC. Its protein is CASSFGGGGIEETQYF.